Included here is one T cell receptor beta chain sequence, with context. The record originates from a study of T cell changes during pregnancy in multiple sclerosis. This table comes from immunoSEQ multiplex PCR, and its TCRdb copy is limited to in-frame clones, with some not included. Of more than 11,000 clones listed, 85% to 95% are singletons. CDR1 is SEHNR and CDR2 is FQNEAQ in the germline V gene (reference sequence). The CDR3 has 15 amino acids. V lost 8 bases and J 1 base, leaving 17 bases between the germline ends. The TCR comes from a female donor in good health, enrolled as a control in a pregnancy study. The chain links TRBV7-9 to TRBJ1-1, with D maybe TRBD1 (5 bases). The starting material was peripheral blood, obtained in the second trimester of pregnancy. This CDR3 is CASFGGGSGNTEAFF. In DNA, the CDR3 is TGTGCCAGCTTCGGGGGGGGATCAGGGAACACTGAAGCTTTCTTT. Using reference TRBV7-9 and TRBJ1-1 for the parts outside the CDR3, the full variable domain is DTGVSQNPRHKITKRGQNVTFRCDPISEHNRLYWYRQTLGQGPEFLTYFQNEAQLEKSRLLSDRFSAERPKGSFSTLEIQRTEQGDSAMYLCASFGGGSGNTEAFFGQGTRLTVV.